What follows are 9 T cell receptor beta chains derived from one specimen sequenced in a study of T-cell reconstitution after alpha-beta-depleted transplantation in children. The authors prepared the TCRbeta library with unique molecular identifiers. TCRdb re-analysed the PCR reads in MiXCR, keeping a single row per CDR3 protein. The sample carries about 360,000 distinct CDR3 sequences, about an eighth recorded once. The starting material was PBMCs, obtained from the stem cell graft. Every receptor here comes from a human donor who donated a stem cell graft to a child with Fanconi anemia.

The sample holds many counts of this clonotype. This sequence joins TRBV5-1 and TRBJ1-2, with D possibly matching TRBD1 (6 bases). V shed 0 bases and J shed 6 bases, with 12 bases lying between them. The CDR3 spans 14 residues. CDR1 and CDR2 from the germline V gene are SGHRS and YFSETQ. The CDR3 sequence is CASSLGDILDGYTF. CDR3 nucleotide sequence: TGCGCCAGCAGCTTGGGGGACATTTTGGATGGCTACACCTTC.

This sequence joins TRBV5-1 and TRBJ2-5, with 9 nucleotides matching TRBD1. V shed 4 bases and J 3 bases; nucleotides not matched to a gene: 1. Germline lookup yields CDR1 SGHRS and CDR2 YFSETQ. CDR3 length: 13 amino acids. CDR3: CASSTGGEETQYF. DNA of the CDR3: TGCGCCAGCAGCACAGGGGGCGAAGAGACCCAGTACTTC.

In its sample, this clonotype was seen many times. This chain's CDR3 is CATSRTLAGTDEQFF. CDR3 DNA: TGTGCCACCAGCAGGACACTAGCGGGGACGGATGAGCAGTTCTTC. V and J are TRBV15 and TRBJ2-1; 10 bases agree with TRBD2. This CDR3 is 15 amino acids long. Germline V gives CDR1 LNHNV, CDR2 YYDKDF (reference sequence). The J segment lost 8 bases and the V segment lost 3 bases, leaving 7 bases of the junction unmatched.

This clonotype was detected a few times. J is TRBJ1-2 and V is TRBV20-1; D remains ambiguous. With 6 bases removed from V and 3 bases from J, the gap between germline ends came to 14 bases. The CDR3 has 13 amino acids. Germline V lookup: CDR1 DFQATT, CDR2 SNEGSKA (reference sequence). CDR3 amino acids: CSAEPRTYYGYTF. Here the CDR3 DNA reads TGCAGTGCCGAGCCCCGGACCTACTATGGCTACACCTTC.

This clonotype showed up many times. This rearrangement joins TRBV5-1 to TRBJ2-2, with D uncertain. V lost 1 base to trimming and J lost 6 bases, with 7 bases between them. The CDR3 has 13 residues. Germline CDR1 reads SGHRS; CDR2 reads YFSETQ. In nucleotides, the CDR3 is TGCGCCAGCAGCTTGTATCTCTCCGGGGAGCTGTTTTTT. Protein product: CASSLYLSGELFF.

CDR3 residues: CASRLPGGPEETQYF. CDR3 sequence (DNA): TGTGCCAGCAGATTACCTGGGGGACCGGAGGAGACCCAGTACTTC. This chain links TRBV3-1 with TRBJ2-5; D is perhaps TRBD1 or TRBD2 (5 bases each). Germline V gene sequence: CDR1 LGHDT, CDR2 YNNKEL (reference sequence). V was clipped by 6 bases and J by 5 bases, with 19 bases between them. This CDR3 spans 15 amino acids.

This clonotype has ten or more counts. The chain couples TRBV20-1 to TRBJ1-1; 12 positions agree with TRBD1. Germline V gene data show CDR1 as DFQATT and CDR2 as SNEGSKA (reference sequence). The CDR3 consists of 14 residues. Trimming took 6 bases from V and 7 from J; bases not matched to a gene: 9. CDR3 amino acids: CSARLGQGAFEAFF. In nucleotides, the CDR3 is TGCAGTGCCCGCTTGGGACAGGGGGCCTTTGAAGCTTTCTTT.

This chain joins TRBV7-2 and TRBJ2-3; D is unresolved. Between the trimmed V and J ends, which lost 3 bases and 0 bases, there was a span of 7 bases. CDR3 length: 14 amino acids. Germline V gene data show CDR1 as SGHTA and CDR2 as FQGNSA. CDR3 residues: CASSFDGSTDTQYF. DNA of the CDR3: TGTGCCAGCAGCTTTGACGGTAGCACAGATACGCAGTATTTT. The full variable domain, with the rest looked up from reference TRBV7-2 and TRBJ2-3, is GAGVSQSPSNKVTEKGKDVELRCDPISGHTALYWYRQSLGQGLEFLIYFQGNSAPDKSGLPSDRFSAERTGGSVSTLTIQRTQQEDSAVYLCASSFDGSTDTQYFGPGTRLTVL.

This clonotype was observed many times. The V and J genes are TRBV12-3 or TRBV12-4 and TRBJ2-5; D is ambiguous. The V and J ends lost 2 bases and 5 bases respectively, with 12 bases between them. CDR3 length: 14 residues. The CDR3 DNA is TGTGCCAGCAGTTTAACCGGGCCCCAGGAGACCCAGTACTTC. This codes for CASSLTGPQETQYF.